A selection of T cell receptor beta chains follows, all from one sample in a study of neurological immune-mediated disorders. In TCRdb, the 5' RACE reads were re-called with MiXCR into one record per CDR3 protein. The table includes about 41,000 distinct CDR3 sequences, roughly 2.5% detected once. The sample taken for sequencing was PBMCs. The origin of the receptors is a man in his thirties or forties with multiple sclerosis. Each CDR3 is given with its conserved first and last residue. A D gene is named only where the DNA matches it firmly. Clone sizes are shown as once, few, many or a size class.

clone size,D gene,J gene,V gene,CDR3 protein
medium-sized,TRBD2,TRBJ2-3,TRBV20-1,CSASAGTSTADTQYF
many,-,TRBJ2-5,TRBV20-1,CSARDLRGNQETQYF
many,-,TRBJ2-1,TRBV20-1,CSATRGGARNNEQFF
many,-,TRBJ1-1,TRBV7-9,CASSLWDTEAFF
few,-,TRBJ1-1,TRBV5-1,CASSLGRQMNTEAFF
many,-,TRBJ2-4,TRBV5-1,CASSLDLAKNIQYF
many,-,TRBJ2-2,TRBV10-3,CAILAGNTGELFF
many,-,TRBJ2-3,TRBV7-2,CASSSGRYLSTDTQYF
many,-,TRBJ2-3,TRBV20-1,CSARVAAHTDTQYF
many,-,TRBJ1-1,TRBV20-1,CSARGRKGDTEAFF
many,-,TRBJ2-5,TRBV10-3,CAIMHHQGETQYF
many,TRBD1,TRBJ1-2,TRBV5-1,CASSSRTGGPAGYTF